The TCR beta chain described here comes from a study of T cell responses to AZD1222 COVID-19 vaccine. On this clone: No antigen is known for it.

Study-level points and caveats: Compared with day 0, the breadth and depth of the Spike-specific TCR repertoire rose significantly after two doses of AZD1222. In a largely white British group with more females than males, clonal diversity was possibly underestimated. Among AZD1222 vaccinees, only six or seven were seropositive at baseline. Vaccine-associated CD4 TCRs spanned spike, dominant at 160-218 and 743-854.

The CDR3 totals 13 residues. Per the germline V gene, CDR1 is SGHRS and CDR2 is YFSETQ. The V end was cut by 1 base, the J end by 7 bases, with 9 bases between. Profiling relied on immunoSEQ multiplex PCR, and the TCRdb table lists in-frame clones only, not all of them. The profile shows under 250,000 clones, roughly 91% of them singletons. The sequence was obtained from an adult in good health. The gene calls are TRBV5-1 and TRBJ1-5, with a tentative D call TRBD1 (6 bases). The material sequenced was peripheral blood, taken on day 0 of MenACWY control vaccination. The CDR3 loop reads CASSLSQGQPQHF. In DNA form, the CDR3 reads TGCGCCAGCAGCTTGAGTCAGGGGCAGCCCCAGCATTTT. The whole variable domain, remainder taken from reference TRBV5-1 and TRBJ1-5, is KAGVTQTPRYLIKTRGQQVTLSCSPISGHRSVSWYQQTPGQGLQFLFEYFSETQRNKGNFPGRFSGRQFSNSRSEMNVSTLELGDSALYLCASSLSQGQPQHFGDGTRLSIL.